This TCR beta chain stems from a study of identical twins. Note on this clonotype: Its antigen is currently unknown.

TCRdb called the 5' RACE reads again in MiXCR, with one record for every CDR3 protein. The sample lists 1,800,000 or so distinct CDR3 sequences, more than 30% seen once, with about 0.3% in the top ten. With 1 base clipped from V and 11 bases from J, the junction kept 9 bases outside the gene matches. The CDR3 runs 15 residues. The germline V gene encodes CDR1 SGHTA and CDR2 FQGNSA. Study findings and constraints: With abundant cord blood beta clonotypes, insertions were fewer; memory repertoires showed no such pattern. The study found that models underestimated out-of-frame TCR alpha sharing in monozygotic twins. Because invariant MAIT and iNKT cells could be present, zero-insertion analyses could be partly confounded.

Sequenced input: cord blood. The origin of this receptor is a newborn girl in good health. J is TRBJ2-5 and V is TRBV7-2, with 11 bases matching TRBD1. The CDR3 DNA sequence: TGTGCCAGCAGCTTAGAAGGACAGGGGGCGCGAGAGCAGTACTTC. Translated, it gives CASSLEGQGAREQYF.